This entry is about one T cell receptor beta chain. The target antigen is unknown. Extraction of RNA preceded its reverse transcription into cDNA, which served as the sequencing template. Assay: immunoSEQ multiplex PCR; the TCRdb copy retains only in-frame clones and omits some. The sample records roughly 250,000 clones, 60% being singletons. This entry is derived from a study of CD8+ T cells in alopecia areata. Germline trimming cut 7 bases from V and 5 bases from J; bases unmatched to any gene: 7. The CDR3 is made up of 13 amino acids. From germline, CDR1 is SEHNR and CDR2 FQNEAQ (reference sequence). Treatment given: oral pan-JAK inhibitor, 5-10 mg twice daily. Alopecia areata patients provided lesional scalp punch biopsies and peripheral blood. Whole-study findings and limits: TCRs were shared less clearly across patients than in mice, possibly for HLA-related reasons.

The chain couples TRBV7-9 to TRBJ2-7, with TRBD1 matching 8 bases. Sample: CD4+ T cells sorted from blood, taken at approximately week 52, from a patient treated with tofacitinib. The receptor's source is a human donor with alopecia areata. The CDR3, as DNA: TGTGCCAGCACCCCGACAGGGGTAAACGAGCAGTACTTC. Amino acids: CASTPTGVNEQYF.